This T cell receptor (beta chain) was sequenced for a study of shared clonotypes between healthy human individuals. Study-wide context: The plates for each donor numbered three CD4 naive, three CD4 memory, two CD8 naive and one CD8 memory.

Overall study findings and caveats: Clonotypes shared by all four sorted-subset donors had higher generation probabilities than non-shared clonotypes.

The study enrolled healthy HIV-negative adults without recent acute infections or vaccinations as donors. Of note for this clone: Its antigen is undetermined.

Repertoires were generated with immunoSEQ multiplex PCR, while TCRdb's copy carries only in-frame clones and drops some. The table records some 2,000,000 clones, 95% of them present only once. The clonotype originates from a man between 18 and 35 years old in good health. Sequencing was carried out using naive CD4+ T cells sorted from blood. The subset denotes: CD45RA+ positively selected.

In DNA, the CDR3 is TGTGCCAGCAACTCCCCGCTGGTTGTGGGGGAGCAGTACTTC. Its translation is CASNSPLVVGEQYF. The gene calls are TRBV28 and TRBJ2-7; D is unresolved. The V gene lost 7 bases and the J gene lost 7 bases, with 20 bases spanning the gap. CDR3 length: 14 residues. Germline V gene lookup returns CDR1 MDHEN and CDR2 SYDVKM.